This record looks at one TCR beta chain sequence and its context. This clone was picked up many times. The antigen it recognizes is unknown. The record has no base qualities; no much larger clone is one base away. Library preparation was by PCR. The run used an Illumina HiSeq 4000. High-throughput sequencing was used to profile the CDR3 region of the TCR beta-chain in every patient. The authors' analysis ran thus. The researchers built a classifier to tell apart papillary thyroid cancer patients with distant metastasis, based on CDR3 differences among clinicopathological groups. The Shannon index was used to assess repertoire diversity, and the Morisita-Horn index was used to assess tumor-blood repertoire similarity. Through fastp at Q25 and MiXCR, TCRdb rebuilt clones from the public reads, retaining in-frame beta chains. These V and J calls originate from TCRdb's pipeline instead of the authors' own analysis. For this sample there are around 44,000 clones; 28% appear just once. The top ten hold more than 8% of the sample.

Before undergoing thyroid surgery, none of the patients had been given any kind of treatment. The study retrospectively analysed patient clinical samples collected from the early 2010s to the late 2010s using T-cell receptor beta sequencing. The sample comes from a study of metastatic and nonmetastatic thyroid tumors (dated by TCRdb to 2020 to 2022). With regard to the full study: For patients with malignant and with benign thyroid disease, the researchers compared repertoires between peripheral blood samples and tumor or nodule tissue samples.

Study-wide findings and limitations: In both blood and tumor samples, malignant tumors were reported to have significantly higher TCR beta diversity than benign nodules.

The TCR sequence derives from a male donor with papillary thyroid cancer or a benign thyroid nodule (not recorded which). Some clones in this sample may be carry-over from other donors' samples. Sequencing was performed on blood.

The CDR3 region has the sequence CASSQVKGPLYVGLHF. The DNA sequence follows: TGTGCCAGCAGCCAAGTAAAAGGACCCCTATATGTGGGCCTCCACTTT. The receptor chain draws on TRBV14 and TRBJ1-6; no confident D gene assignment can be made. The germline V gene provides CDR1 SGHDN and CDR2 FVKESK. V is pared back by 1 base and J by 15 bases, with 22 bases lying between the germline termini. The CDR3 has 16 amino acids, counting the end cysteine and phenylalanine. The entry retains the CDR3 DNA only, 48 bases that are in frame from base 1.